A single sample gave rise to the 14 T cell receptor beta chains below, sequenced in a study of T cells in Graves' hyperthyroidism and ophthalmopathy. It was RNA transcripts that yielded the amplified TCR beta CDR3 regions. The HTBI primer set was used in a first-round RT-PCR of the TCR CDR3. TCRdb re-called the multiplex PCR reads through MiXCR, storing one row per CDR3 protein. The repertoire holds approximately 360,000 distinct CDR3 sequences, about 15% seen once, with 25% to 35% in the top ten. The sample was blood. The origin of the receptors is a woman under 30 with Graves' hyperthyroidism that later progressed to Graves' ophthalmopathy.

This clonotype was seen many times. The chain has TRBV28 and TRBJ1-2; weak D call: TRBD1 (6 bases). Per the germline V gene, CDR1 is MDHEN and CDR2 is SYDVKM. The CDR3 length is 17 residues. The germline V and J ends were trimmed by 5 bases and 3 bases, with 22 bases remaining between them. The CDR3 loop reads CASSQTWTDNSDYGYTF. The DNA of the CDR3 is TGTGCCAGCAGTCAAACTTGGACAGATAACTCCGACTATGGCTACACCTTC.

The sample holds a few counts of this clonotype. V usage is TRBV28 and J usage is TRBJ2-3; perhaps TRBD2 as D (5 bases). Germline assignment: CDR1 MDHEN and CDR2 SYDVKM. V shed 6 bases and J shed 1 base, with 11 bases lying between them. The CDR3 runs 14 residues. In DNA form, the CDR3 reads TGTGCCAGCAGGGCTAGCTGGGGCACAGATACGCAGTATTTT. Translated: CASRASWGTDTQYF.

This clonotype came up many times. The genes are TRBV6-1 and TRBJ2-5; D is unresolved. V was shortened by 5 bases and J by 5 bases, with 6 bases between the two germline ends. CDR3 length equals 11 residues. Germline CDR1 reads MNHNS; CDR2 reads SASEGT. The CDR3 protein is CASSSSETQYF. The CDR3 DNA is TGTGCCAGCAGTTCGTCTGAGACCCAGTACTTC.

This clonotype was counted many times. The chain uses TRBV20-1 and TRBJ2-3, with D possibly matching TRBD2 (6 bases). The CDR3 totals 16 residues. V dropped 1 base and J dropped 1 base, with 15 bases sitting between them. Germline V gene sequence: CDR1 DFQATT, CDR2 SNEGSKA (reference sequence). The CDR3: CSARGGLATGTDTQYF. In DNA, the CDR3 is TGCAGTGCTAGAGGAGGGCTAGCGACGGGCACAGATACGCAGTATTTT.

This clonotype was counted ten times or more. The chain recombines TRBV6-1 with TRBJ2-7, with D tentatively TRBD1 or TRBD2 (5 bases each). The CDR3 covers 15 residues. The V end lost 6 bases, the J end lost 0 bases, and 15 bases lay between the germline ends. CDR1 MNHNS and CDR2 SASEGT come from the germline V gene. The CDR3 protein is CASRTSGPPSYEQYF. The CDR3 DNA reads TGTGCCAGCAGGACCTCGGGGCCTCCCTCCTACGAGCAGTACTTC.

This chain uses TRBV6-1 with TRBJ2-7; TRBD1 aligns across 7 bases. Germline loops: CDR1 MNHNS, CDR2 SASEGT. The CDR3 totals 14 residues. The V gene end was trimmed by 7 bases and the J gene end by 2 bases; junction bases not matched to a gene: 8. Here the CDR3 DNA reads TGTGCCAGCACCTCCTACAGGGGAACCTACGAGCAGTACTTC. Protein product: CASTSYRGTYEQYF.

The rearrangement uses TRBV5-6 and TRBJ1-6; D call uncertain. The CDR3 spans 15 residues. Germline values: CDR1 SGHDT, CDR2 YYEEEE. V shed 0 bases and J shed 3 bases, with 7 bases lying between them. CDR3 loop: CASSLEGRYNSPLHF. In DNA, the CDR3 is TGTGCCAGCAGCTTGGAAGGCCGCTATAATTCACCCCTCCACTTT.

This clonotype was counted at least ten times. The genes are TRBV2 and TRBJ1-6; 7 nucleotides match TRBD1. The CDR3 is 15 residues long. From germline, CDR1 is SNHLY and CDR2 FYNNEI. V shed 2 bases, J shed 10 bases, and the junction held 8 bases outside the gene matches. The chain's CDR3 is CASSERSGGLSPLHF. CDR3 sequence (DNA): TGTGCCAGCAGTGAAAGGTCAGGGGGGCTCTCACCCCTCCACTTT.

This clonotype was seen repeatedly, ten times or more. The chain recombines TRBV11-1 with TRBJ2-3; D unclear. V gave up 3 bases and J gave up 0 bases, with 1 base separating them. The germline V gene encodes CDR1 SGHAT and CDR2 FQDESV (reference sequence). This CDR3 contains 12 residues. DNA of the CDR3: TGTGCCAGCAGCTTTAGCACAGATACGCAGTATTTT. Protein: CASSFSTDTQYF.

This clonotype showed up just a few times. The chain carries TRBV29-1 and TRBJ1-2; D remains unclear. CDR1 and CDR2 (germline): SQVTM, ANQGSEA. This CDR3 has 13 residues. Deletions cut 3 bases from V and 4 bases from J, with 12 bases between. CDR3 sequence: CSVDSGFGYGYTF. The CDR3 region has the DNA TGCAGCGTTGATTCCGGTTTTGGCTATGGCTACACCTTC.

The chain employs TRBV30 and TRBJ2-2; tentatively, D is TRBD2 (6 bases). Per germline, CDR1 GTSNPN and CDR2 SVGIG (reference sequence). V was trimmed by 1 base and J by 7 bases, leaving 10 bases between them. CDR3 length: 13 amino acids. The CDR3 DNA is TGTGCCTGGAGTGCCCGACTAGTCGGGGAGCTGTTTTTT. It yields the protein CAWSARLVGELFF.

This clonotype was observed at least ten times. CDR3 DNA: TGTGCCAGCTCACCACGTTACCGGGAGGTGGGGGATACGCAGTATTTT. Amino acid sequence: CASSPRYREVGDTQYF. This chain uses TRBV18 with TRBJ2-3, with 7 nucleotides matching TRBD2. The CDR3 is made up of 16 amino acids. Per germline, CDR1 KGHSH and CDR2 LQKENI. The ends lost 1 base at V and 6 bases at J; junction bases unmatched: 10.

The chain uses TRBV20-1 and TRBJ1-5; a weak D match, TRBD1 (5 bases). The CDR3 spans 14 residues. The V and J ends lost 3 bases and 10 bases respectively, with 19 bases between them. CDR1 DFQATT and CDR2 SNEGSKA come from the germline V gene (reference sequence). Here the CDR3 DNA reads TGCAGTGCTAGTGACAGAGCCAGTATCAGCCCCCAGCATTTT. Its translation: CSASDRASISPQHF.

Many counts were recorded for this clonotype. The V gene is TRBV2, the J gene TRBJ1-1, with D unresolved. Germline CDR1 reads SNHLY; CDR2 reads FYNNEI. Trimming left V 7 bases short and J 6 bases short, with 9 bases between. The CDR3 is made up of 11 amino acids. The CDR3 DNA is TGTGCCAGCATCGCAGGAGCTGAAGCTTTCTTT. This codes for CASIAGAEAFF.